The source of this T cell receptor (beta chain) is a study of T and B cells in COVID-19 patients. V lost 5 bases and J lost 7, with 18 bases in between. The CDR3 runs 15 residues. The germline CDR1 and CDR2 sequences are MNHNY and SVGAGI (reference sequence). Remarks on this clonotype: A read error may be the cause here, since a much bigger clone is one base away.

TRB rearrangements were amplified by multiplex PCR with BIOMED2 TRB-A/B primers. TCRdb independently ran MiXCR on the multiplex PCR reads; one entry per CDR3 protein. Of approximately 2,000 distinct CDR3 sequences in the sample, roughly 23% were seen once. Blood genomic DNA input for TRB amplification was about 220-500 ng. The chain carries TRBV6-6 and TRBJ1-5; a possible D gene is TRBD1 (5 bases). The sequence was collected from a human donor with active COVID-19. Material for sequencing was blood. CDR3 DNA: TGTGCCAGCAGTCCCGGGGCACCCACACAGCAGCCCCAGCATTTT. This gives the protein CASSPGAPTQQPQHF.